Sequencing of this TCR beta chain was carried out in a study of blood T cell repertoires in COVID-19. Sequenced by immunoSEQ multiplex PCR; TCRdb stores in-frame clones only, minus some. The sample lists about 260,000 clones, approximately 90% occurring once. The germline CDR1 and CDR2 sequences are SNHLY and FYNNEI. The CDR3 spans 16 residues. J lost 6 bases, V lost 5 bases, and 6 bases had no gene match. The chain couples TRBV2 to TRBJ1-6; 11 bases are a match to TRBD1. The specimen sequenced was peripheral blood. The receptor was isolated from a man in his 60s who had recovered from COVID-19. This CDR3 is CASSPGDRGFNSPLHF. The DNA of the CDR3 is TGTGCCAGCAGTCCCGGGGACAGGGGGTTTAATTCACCCCTCCACTTT.